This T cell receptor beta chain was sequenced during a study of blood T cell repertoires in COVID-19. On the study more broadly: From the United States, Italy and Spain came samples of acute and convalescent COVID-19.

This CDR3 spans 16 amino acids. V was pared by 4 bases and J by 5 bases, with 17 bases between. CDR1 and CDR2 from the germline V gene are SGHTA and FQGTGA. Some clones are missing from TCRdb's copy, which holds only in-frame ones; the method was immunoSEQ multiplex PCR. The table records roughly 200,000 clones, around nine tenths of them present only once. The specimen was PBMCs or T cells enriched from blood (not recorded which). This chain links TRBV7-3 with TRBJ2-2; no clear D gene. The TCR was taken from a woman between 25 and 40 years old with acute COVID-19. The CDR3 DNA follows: TGTGCCAGCAGCTCGTCATCAGTAGCAAGTACCGGGGAGCTGTTTTTT. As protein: CASSSSSVASTGELFF.